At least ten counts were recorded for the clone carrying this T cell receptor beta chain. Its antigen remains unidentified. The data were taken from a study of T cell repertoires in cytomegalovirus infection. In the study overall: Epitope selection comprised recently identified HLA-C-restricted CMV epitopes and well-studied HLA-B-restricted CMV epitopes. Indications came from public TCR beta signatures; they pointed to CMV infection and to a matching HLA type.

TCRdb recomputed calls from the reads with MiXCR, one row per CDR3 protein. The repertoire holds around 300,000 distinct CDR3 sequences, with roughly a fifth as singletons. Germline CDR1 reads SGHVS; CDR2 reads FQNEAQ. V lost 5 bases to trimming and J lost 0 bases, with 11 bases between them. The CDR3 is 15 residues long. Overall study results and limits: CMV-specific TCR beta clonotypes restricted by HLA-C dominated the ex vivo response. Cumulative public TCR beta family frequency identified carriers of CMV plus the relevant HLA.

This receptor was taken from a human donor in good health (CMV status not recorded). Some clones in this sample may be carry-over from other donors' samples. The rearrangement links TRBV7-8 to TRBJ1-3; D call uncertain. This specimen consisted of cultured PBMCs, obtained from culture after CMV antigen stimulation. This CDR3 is CASSASLISGNTIYF. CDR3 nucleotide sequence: TGTGCCAGCAGCGCATCCCTAATCTCTGGAAACACCATATATTTT.